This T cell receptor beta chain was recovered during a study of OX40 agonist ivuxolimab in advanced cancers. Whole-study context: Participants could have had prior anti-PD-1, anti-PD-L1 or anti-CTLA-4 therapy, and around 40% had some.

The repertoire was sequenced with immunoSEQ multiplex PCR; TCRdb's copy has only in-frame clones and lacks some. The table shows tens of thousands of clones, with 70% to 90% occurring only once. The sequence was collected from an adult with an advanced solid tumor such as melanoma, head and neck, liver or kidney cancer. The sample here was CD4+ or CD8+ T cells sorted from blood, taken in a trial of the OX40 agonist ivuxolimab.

The CDR3, as DNA: TGCGCCAGCAGCTTGGATCCGGGGATTAATGAAAAACTGTTTTTT. Its protein is CASSLDPGINEKLFF. The genes are TRBV5-1 and TRBJ1-4; D uncertain. Trimming stripped 0 bases from V and 4 bases from J, with 10 bases between. The CDR3 runs 15 residues. From germline, CDR1 is SGHRS and CDR2 YFSETQ. Full variable domain (rest looked up from reference TRBV5-1 and TRBJ1-4): KAGVTQTPRYLIKTRGQQVTLSCSPISGHRSVSWYQQTPGQGLQFLFEYFSETQRNKGNFPGRFSGRQFSNSRSEMNVSTLELGDSALYLCASSLDPGINEKLFFGSGTQLSVL.